Each of the 21 T cell receptor beta chains below was sequenced from the same sample in a study of OX40 agonist ivuxolimab in advanced cancers. Assay: immunoSEQ multiplex PCR; the TCRdb copy retains only in-frame clones and omits some. Among 30,000 to 45,000 clones, around 80% were seen once, and the ten largest hold around 13%. Sequencing used CD4+ or CD8+ T cells sorted from blood, obtained in a trial of the OX40 agonist ivuxolimab. These receptors came from an adult with an advanced solid tumor such as melanoma, head and neck, liver or kidney cancer.

The chain combines TRBV18 with TRBJ2-5; D gene unclear. The CDR3 runs 14 residues. Germline V lookup: CDR1 KGHSH, CDR2 LQKENI. V lost 3 bases and J 4 bases, leaving 12 bases between the germline ends. CDR3 residues: CASSPTGLGETQYF. CDR3 sequence (DNA): TGTGCCAGCTCACCGACTGGATTGGGAGAGACCCAGTACTTC.

The chain is built from TRBV21-1 and TRBJ1-2; the table's D call of TRBD1 was not tested on the DNA. TRBV21-1 is a known pseudogene. The CDR3 extends over 13 amino acids. The CDR3 nucleotides read TGTGCCAGCAGCGAAAGGACAATCTATGGCTACACCTTC. Translating it yields CASSERTIYGYTF.

This chain uses TRBV11-1 with TRBJ2-7; TRBD1 is a possible D gene (5 bases). The CDR3 length is 14 residues. Germline CDR1 reads SGHAT; CDR2 reads FQDESV (reference sequence). Trimming shortened V by 7 bases and J by 0 bases, and 13 bases separated the two germline ends. The CDR3 region is CASTLTAISYEQYF. CDR3 DNA: TGTGCCAGCACCTTGACAGCAATCTCCTACGAGCAGTACTTC. The whole variable domain, filled in from reference TRBV11-1 and TRBJ2-7, reads EAEVAQSPRYKITEKSQAVAFWCDPISGHATLYWYRQILGQGPELLVQFQDESVVDDSQLPKDRFSAERLKGVDSTLKIQPAELGDSAMYLCASTLTAISYEQYFGPGTRLTVT.

This chain joins TRBV5-1 and TRBJ1-2, with D perhaps TRBD1 (6 bases). The CDR3 totals 16 residues. The V end was cut by 0 bases, the J end by 4 bases, with 16 bases between. Per the germline V gene, CDR1 is SGHRS and CDR2 is YFSETQ. CDR3 sequence: CASSLAGGLMGYGYTF. DNA of the CDR3: TGCGCCAGCAGCTTGGCCGGGGGCTTGATGGGCTATGGCTACACCTTC.

This clone was counted between two and nine times. The chain recombines TRBV7-6 with TRBJ2-3; D remains unclear. The CDR3 extends over 15 amino acids. Germline V gene lookup returns CDR1 SGHVS and CDR2 FNYEAQ. The V end lost 4 bases, the J end lost 0 bases, and 11 bases lay between the germline ends. Here the CDR3 reads CASSSQRISTDTQYF. CDR3 DNA: TGTGCCAGCAGCTCTCAGCGAATTAGCACAGATACGCAGTATTTT.

By proportion, this clone is medium-sized (0.01 to 0.1%). This chain links TRBV11-2 with TRBJ2-7; D may correspond to TRBD1 or TRBD2 (5 bases each). This CDR3 region has 14 residues. CDR1 is SGHAT and CDR2 is FQNNGV in the germline V gene. Trimming left V 5 bases short and J 2 bases short, with 13 bases between. CDR3 in amino acids: CASSPPGRAYEQYF. In DNA form, the CDR3 reads TGTGCCAGCAGCCCACCGGGACGGGCCTACGAGCAGTACTTC. Based on the CDR3 plus reference TRBV11-2 and TRBJ2-7, the full variable domain is EAGVAQSPRYKIIEKRQSVAFWCNPISGHATLYWYQQILGQGPKLLIQFQNNGVVDDSQLPKDRFSAERLKGVDSTLKIQPAKLEDSAVYLCASSPPGRAYEQYFGPGTRLTVT.

This clone was seen just once. The rearrangement joins TRBV5-6 to TRBJ1-2, with TRBD1 matching 9 bases. The germline CDR1 and CDR2 sequences are SGHDT and YYEEEE. The CDR3 runs to 14 residues. V lost 4 bases, J lost 4 bases, and 5 bases stayed unmatched. CDR3 in amino acids: CASSPSGQGYGYTF. The DNA for the CDR3 is TGTGCCAGCAGCCCCTCGGGACAGGGCTATGGCTACACCTTC.

V is TRBV18 and J is TRBJ1-1; a weak D match, TRBD1 (5 bases). CDR1 and CDR2 (germline): KGHSH, LQKENI. V shed 2 bases and J shed 13 bases, with 17 bases lying between them. The CDR3 covers 13 residues. CDR3 amino acids: CASSPNRDGRIFF. In nucleotides, the CDR3 is TGTGCCAGCTCACCAAACCGGGACGGGCGGATTTTCTTT.

The gene calls are TRBV4-3 and TRBJ2-1; D not certain. There are 16 residues in the CDR3. CDR1 is LGHNA and CDR2 is YSLEER in the germline V gene. V dropped 0 bases and J dropped 6 bases, with 15 bases sitting between them. CDR3 nucleotide sequence: TGCGCCAGCAGCCAAGAGAGGTGGGCCAACGTCAATGAGCAGTTCTTC. This gives the protein CASSQERWANVNEQFF.

The chain combines TRBV2 with TRBJ1-1; D gene uncertain. V was shortened by 0 bases and J by 4 bases, with 9 bases between the two germline ends. The CDR3 has 14 residues. Germline CDR1 is SNHLY and CDR2 is FYNNEI. For the CDR3, the DNA is TGTGCCAGCAGTGAAGCAGGGCCGGGCACTGAAGCTTTCTTT. Translation: CASSEAGPGTEAFF.

This clone was detected only once. The chain has TRBV5-1 and TRBJ2-1; no clear D gene. The CDR3 contains 14 residues. The germline V gene encodes CDR1 SGHRS and CDR2 YFSETQ. V was shortened by 0 bases and J by 4 bases, with 8 bases between the two germline ends. CDR3 in amino acids: CASSLESTYNEQFF. The CDR3 DNA reads as TGCGCCAGCAGCTTGGAAAGTACTTACAATGAGCAGTTCTTC. Together with reference TRBV5-1 and TRBJ2-1, the CDR3 gives the full variable domain: KAGVTQTPRYLIKTRGQQVTLSCSPISGHRSVSWYQQTPGQGLQFLFEYFSETQRNKGNFPGRFSGRQFSNSRSEMNVSTLELGDSALYLCASSLESTYNEQFFGPGTRLTVL.

The V call is TRBV5-1, the J call TRBJ1-1, with unresolved D. V was trimmed by 5 bases and J by 1 base, leaving 15 bases between them. CDR1 is SGHRS and CDR2 is YFSETQ in the germline V gene. The CDR3 runs to 15 residues. This chain's CDR3 is CASSSPLTENTEAFF. The DNA for the CDR3 is TGCGCCAGCAGTAGTCCACTTACAGAGAACACTGAAGCTTTCTTT.

The chain carries TRBV5-1 and TRBJ2-7; 9 bases fit TRBD1. CDR1 is SGHRS and CDR2 is YFSETQ in the germline V gene. This CDR3 is 16 amino acids long. V lost 4 bases, J lost 1 base, and 9 bases stayed unmatched. CDR3 DNA: TGCGCCAGCAGCCGATGGACAGGGGCCGATTCCTACGAGCAGTACTTC. This gives the protein CASSRWTGADSYEQYF.

This chain links TRBV6-6 with TRBJ1-5, with no clear D. This CDR3 is 13 amino acids long. V lost 8 bases, J lost 2 bases, and 10 bases lay in between. Germline assignment: CDR1 MNHNY and CDR2 SVGAGI (reference sequence). DNA for the CDR3: TGTGCCAGCCGAAGGAGTGGCAATCAGCCCCAGCATTTT. This translates into CASRRSGNQPQHF.

This clone showed up just once. The V call is TRBV4-1, the J call TRBJ1-1, with 8 bases fitting TRBD1. The CDR3 runs to 15 residues. J was trimmed by 3 bases and V by 3 bases; bases with no gene match: 6. Germline loops: CDR1 MGHRA, CDR2 YSYEKL. CDR3 DNA sequence: TGCGCCAGCAGCCAGGACAGGGTGGTCGACACTGAAGCTTTCTTT. Residues: CASSQDRVVDTEAFF.

This sequence joins TRBV9 and TRBJ2-5; D is ambiguous. The CDR3 runs to 15 residues. Germline CDR1 reads SGDLS; CDR2 reads YYNGEE. Trimming stripped 0 bases from V and 2 bases from J, with 11 bases between. Written as DNA, the CDR3 is TGTGCCAGCAGCGTAGAACCAGTAGGGCAAGAGACCCAGTACTTC. Translated, it gives CASSVEPVGQETQYF.

This chain joins TRBV4-1 and TRBJ1-5; TRBD1 aligns across 7 bases. This CDR3 region has 16 residues. The germline V gene has CDR1 MGHRA and CDR2 YSYEKL. Losses at the gene ends were 3 bases for V and 6 bases for J; bases not matched to a gene: 11. CDR3 loop: CASSHPQGSDAQPQHF. The CDR3 coding sequence is TGCGCCAGCAGCCACCCACAGGGGTCGGATGCTCAGCCCCAGCATTTT.

The J gene is TRBJ2-7, the V gene TRBV28, with a tentative D call TRBD2 (5 bases). V was pared by 5 bases and J by 3 bases, with 11 bases between. The CDR3 has 13 residues. Germline CDR1 is MDHEN and CDR2 is SYDVKM. CDR3 sequence: CASSRELLYEQYF. In DNA form, the CDR3 reads TGTGCCAGCAGTCGGGAACTCCTCTACGAGCAGTACTTC.

The table lists this clone with a count of one. The chain carries TRBV19 and TRBJ1-5; D may be TRBD1 (6 bases). The CDR3 contains 13 residues. Deletions cut 8 bases from V and 3 bases from J, with 11 bases between. CDR1 and CDR2 (germline): LNHDA, SQIVND (reference sequence). CDR3 DNA: TGTGCCAGTTCCCAGGGGCTCAATCAGCCCCAGCATTTT. This sequence encodes CASSQGLNQPQHF. The entire variable domain, with the rest obtained from reference TRBV19 and TRBJ1-5, is as follows: DGGITQSPKYLFRKEGQNVTLSCEQNLNHDAMYWYRQDPGQGLRLIYYSQIVNDFQKGDIAEGYSVSREKKESFPLTVTSAQKNPTAFYLCASSQGLNQPQHFGDGTRLSIL.

This sequence joins TRBV4-3 and TRBJ2-1; the D gene is possibly TRBD2 (7 bases). The CDR3 covers 13 residues. The V gene lost 4 bases and the J gene lost 6 bases, with 10 bases spanning the gap. In germline, CDR1 is LGHNA, CDR2 YSLEER. CDR3 loop: CASSLRGANEQFF. The CDR3 coding sequence is TGCGCCAGCAGCCTTCGGGGGGCCAATGAGCAGTTCTTC.

This clone was picked up a small number of times. The chain uses TRBV2 and TRBJ2-2; 7 bases line up with TRBD1. Germline V gene data show CDR1 as SNHLY and CDR2 as FYNNEI. CDR3 length: 16 residues. J was trimmed by 2 bases and V by 4 bases; bases with no gene match: 7. The DNA of the CDR3 is TGTGCCAGCAGTGCAGCCGGGACAGACAACACCGGGGAGCTGTTTTTT. Translated: CASSAAGTDNTGELFF.